Listed here are 14 T cell receptor beta chains from one sample, sequenced in a study of OX40 agonist ivuxolimab in advanced cancers. Assay used: immunoSEQ multiplex PCR; TCRdb lists only in-frame clones, some missing. The sample has approximately 81,000 clones, approximately 90% seen once. This sample comprised CD4+ or CD8+ T cells sorted from blood, obtained in a trial of the OX40 agonist ivuxolimab. The receptors were sampled from an adult with an advanced solid tumor such as melanoma, head and neck, liver or kidney cancer.

V and J are TRBV2 and TRBJ1-5; maybe TRBD1 (5 bases). Per the germline V gene, CDR1 is SNHLY and CDR2 is FYNNEI. This CDR3 comprises 12 residues. V gave up 8 bases and J gave up 3 bases, with 8 bases separating them. As DNA, the CDR3 is TGTGCCAGCCGGGGGACCAATCAGCCCCAGCATTTT. This sequence encodes CASRGTNQPQHF. The complete variable domain, with remaining parts taken from reference TRBV2 and TRBJ1-5, reads EPEVTQTPSHQVTQMGQEVILRCVPISNHLYFYWYRQILGQKVEFLVSFYNNEISEKSEIFDDQFSVERPDGSNFTLKIRSTKLEDSAMYFCASRGTNQPQHFGDGTRLSIL.

This sequence joins TRBV5-1 and TRBJ2-3; no definite D call. The CDR3 contains 14 residues. V shed 4 bases and J shed 0 bases, with 9 bases lying between them. Germline loops: CDR1 SGHRS, CDR2 YFSETQ. The CDR3 sequence: CASSQVPSTDTQYF. The CDR3 DNA reads TGCGCCAGCAGCCAAGTCCCGAGCACAGATACGCAGTATTTT.

The chain joins TRBV2 to TRBJ2-3, with 7 bases matching TRBD1. Germline V gene data show CDR1 as SNHLY and CDR2 as FYNNEI. This CDR3 comprises 14 residues. With 4 bases clipped from V and 2 bases from J, the junction kept 3 bases outside the gene matches. This CDR3 is CASSGQGVTDTQYF. The CDR3 DNA reads as TGTGCCAGCAGTGGGCAGGGGGTCACAGATACGCAGTATTTT.

The J gene is TRBJ2-7, the V gene TRBV4-1, with 8 bases matching TRBD2. Per the germline V gene, CDR1 is MGHRA and CDR2 is YSYEKL. After removal of 1 base from V and 10 bases from J, the junction contained 6 bases not matched to a gene. This CDR3 comprises 13 residues. CDR3 amino acids: CASSQVLAGFQYF. CDR3 nucleotides: TGCGCCAGCAGCCAAGTGCTAGCGGGTTTCCAGTACTTC.

This chain uses TRBV28 with TRBJ1-6; 8 positions match TRBD1. J was trimmed by 9 bases and V by 2 bases; bases with no gene match: 6. CDR1 and CDR2 from the germline V gene are MDHEN and SYDVKM. The CDR3 sequence is 15 residues long. CDR3 loop: CASSLNGQGSSPLHF. The DNA of the CDR3 is TGTGCCAGCAGTTTAAACGGACAGGGTAGTTCACCCCTCCACTTT.

The rearrangement links TRBV11-2 to TRBJ2-5; TRBD2 aligns across 8 bases. This CDR3 has 14 amino acids. Germline CDR1 is SGHAT and CDR2 is FQNNGV. V lost 6 bases to trimming and J lost 2 bases; unmatched junction nucleotides: 5. The chain's CDR3 is CASRPLAVQETQYF. CDR3 bases: TGTGCCAGCAGACCACTAGCGGTTCAAGAGACCCAGTACTTC.

This clone came up once. The chain carries TRBV7-6 and TRBJ2-2; tentative D call: TRBD1 (5 bases). With 1 base removed from V and 5 bases from J, the gap between germline ends came to 14 bases. Per the germline V gene, CDR1 is SGHVS and CDR2 is FNYEAQ. This CDR3 spans 16 amino acids. In DNA, the CDR3 is TGTGCCAGCAGCTTAGATGGCAGGGTGCATACCGGGGAGCTGTTTTTT. This encodes CASSLDGRVHTGELFF.

The rearrangement uses TRBV5-1 and TRBJ2-2; 7 bases align to TRBD1. Per the germline V gene, CDR1 is SGHRS and CDR2 is YFSETQ. This CDR3 is 16 amino acids long. The ends lost 4 bases at V and 1 base at J; junction bases unmatched: 7. CDR3 nucleotide sequence: TGCGCCAGCAGCACAGACAGGGAAAGGAACACCGGGGAGCTGTTTTTT. It yields the protein CASSTDRERNTGELFF.

This chain connects TRBV5-1 to TRBJ1-5; D possibly corresponds to TRBD1 (5 bases). The V end lost 4 bases, the J end lost 5 bases, and 13 bases lay between the germline ends. Germline assignment: CDR1 SGHRS and CDR2 YFSETQ. The CDR3 runs to 14 residues. The CDR3 protein is CASSAEGVHQPQHF. As DNA, the CDR3 is TGCGCCAGCAGCGCGGAAGGGGTGCATCAGCCCCAGCATTTT.

This sequence joins TRBV4-1 and TRBJ1-6; TRBD1 is a possible D gene (5 bases). CDR3 length equals 19 residues. Germline V gene lookup returns CDR1 MGHRA and CDR2 YSYEKL. The V and J ends lost 0 bases and 7 bases respectively, with 22 bases between them. The CDR3 nucleotides read TGCGCCAGCAGCCAAGATAAGGCAGGGTTGGCATATGGGAATTCACCCCTCCACTTT. It yields the protein CASSQDKAGLAYGNSPLHF.

This rearrangement joins TRBV5-6 to TRBJ2-5, with 12 bases that match TRBD2. The CDR3 covers 17 residues. Trimming at V came to 3 bases and at J to 2 bases, leaving 8 bases not matched to a gene. Germline V gives CDR1 SGHDT, CDR2 YYEEEE. The DNA for the CDR3 is TGTGCCAGCAGCTCCCTTCTACTAGCGGGGGGACAAGAGACCCAGTACTTC. It yields the protein CASSSLLLAGGQETQYF.

The V gene is TRBV7-2, the J gene TRBJ2-3, with 8 positions matching TRBD2. The CDR3 runs to 17 residues. Germline CDR1 and CDR2: SGHTA and FQGNSA. The V gene end was trimmed by 5 bases and the J gene end by 0 bases; junction bases not matched to a gene: 10. CDR3 protein: CASSPFGRGVSTDTQYF. As DNA, the CDR3 is TGTGCCAGCAGCCCCTTTGGGCGGGGGGTGAGCACAGATACGCAGTATTTT.

The chain employs TRBV5-1 and TRBJ1-2, with a possible D match to TRBD1 (5 bases). The germline V gene has CDR1 SGHRS and CDR2 YFSETQ. This CDR3 is built from 13 residues. V lost 6 bases to trimming and J lost 4 bases, with 13 bases between them. CDR3 DNA sequence: TGCGCCAGCACGGGCAGGGATGGCTATGGCTACACCTTC. Its protein product is CASTGRDGYGYTF. Using reference TRBV5-1 and TRBJ1-2 for the parts outside the CDR3, the full variable domain is KAGVTQTPRYLIKTRGQQVTLSCSPISGHRSVSWYQQTPGQGLQFLFEYFSETQRNKGNFPGRFSGRQFSNSRSEMNVSTLELGDSALYLCASTGRDGYGYTFGSGTRLTVV.

The chain employs TRBV12-5 and TRBJ2-1, with 7 bases matching TRBD2. Germline V gene data show CDR1 as LGHNT and CDR2 as FRNRAP. This CDR3 has 18 amino acids. J gave up 4 bases and V 0 bases, and 12 bases lay outside the gene matches. CDR3 in amino acids: CASGLVRVLASHYNEQFF. CDR3 DNA sequence: TGTGCTAGTGGTTTGGTGAGGGTACTAGCGAGTCATTACAATGAGCAGTTCTTC.